One sample yielded the 21 T cell receptor beta chains listed below, sequenced in a study of human T cells and chemical hapten exposure. TCRdb reprocessed the RACE reads with MiXCR, giving one entry per CDR3 protein. The data hold some 380,000 distinct CDR3 sequences, with 4% to 5.5% observed a single time. The time point was: patch test 1, 2 weeks after DPC sensitization. Indicated treatment: therapeutic diphenylcyclopropenone sensitization with weekly scalp DPC. This specimen was whole blood, taken in connection with sensitization to the hapten diphenylcyclopropenone (DPC). The source is a woman aged 45-60 years with alopecia areata. Some clones in this sample may be carry-over from other donors' samples.

This clonotype was observed many times. One junction end does not reproduce the germline sequence, and a read error may be involved. The chain uses TRBV4-1 and TRBJ1-1; D gene uncertain. Germline CDR1 is MGHRA and CDR2 is YSYEKL. CDR3 length equals 14 residues. CDR3 region: CASNQGLGNTEAFF. The CDR3 coding sequence is TGCGCCAGCAACCAAGGACTGGGGAACACTGAAGCTTTCTTT.

There are a few counts of this clonotype. This sequence joins TRBV5-1 and TRBJ2-7; TRBD2 matches 7 bases. Trimming took 4 bases from V and 1 from J; bases not matched to a gene: 8. CDR1 is SGHRS and CDR2 is YFSETQ in the germline V gene. CDR3 length equals 15 residues. CDR3 in DNA: TGCGCCAGCAGCCCCGTTGCGGGGGAATCCTACGAGCAGTACTTC. Residues: CASSPVAGESYEQYF.

With respect to this clonotype: A much more abundant neighbour one base away suggests this may be a read error. The genes are TRBV19 and TRBJ2-1, with D possibly TRBD2 on 6 matching bases. V lost 6 bases and J lost 4, with 10 bases in between. Germline loops: CDR1 LNHDA, CDR2 SQIVND (reference sequence). The length of the CDR3 is 13 residues. The CDR3 reads CASRSGVYNEQFF. In DNA, the CDR3 is TGTGCCAGTAGGTCGGGAGTATACAATGAGCAGTTCTTC.

This clonotype was found many times. V usage is TRBV2 and J usage is TRBJ1-1, with D perhaps matching TRBD1 (5 bases). This CDR3 comprises 13 residues. Germline CDR1 reads SNHLY; CDR2 reads FYNNEI. Trimming took 6 bases from V and 4 from J, leaving 12 bases between them. This CDR3 is CASSQGEATEAFF. CDR3 nucleotides: TGTGCCAGCAGCCAGGGAGAGGCCACTGAAGCTTTCTTT.

This clonotype came up a few times. The chain is built from TRBV20-1 and TRBJ2-3; TRBD2 aligns across 8 bases. Germline V gives CDR1 DFQATT, CDR2 SNEGSKA (reference sequence). V was clipped by 8 bases and J by 5 bases; unmatched bases: 12. CDR3 length: 14 amino acids. The CDR3 DNA reads TGCAGTCCCTTCCGGACTAGCAGCGGAGATACGCAGTATTTT. Translated: CSPFRTSSGDTQYF.

V and J are TRBV18 and TRBJ2-7; maybe TRBD1 (6 bases). The CDR3 length is 14 residues. Germline V gene sequence: CDR1 KGHSH, CDR2 LQKENI. V was shortened by 6 bases and J by 3 bases, with 15 bases between the two germline ends. The CDR3 DNA reads TGTGCCAGCTCCCTGGGGGCTACCGGCTACGAGCAGTACTTC. Translated, it gives CASSLGATGYEQYF.

This clonotype turned up a few times. The chain employs TRBV24-1 and TRBJ2-1, with 9 bases that match TRBD1. Germline V gene lookup returns CDR1 KGHDR and CDR2 SFDVKD. J was trimmed by 0 bases and V by 4 bases; bases with no gene match: 3. This CDR3 is built from 16 residues. The CDR3 bases are TGTGCCACCAGTGACCCGACAGGGGGCTCCTACAATGAGCAGTTCTTC. Encoded protein: CATSDPTGGSYNEQFF.

As to this clonotype: Being one base from a much bigger clone, this may be a read error. The V call is TRBV28, the J call TRBJ1-5; no clear D. Germline CDR1 and CDR2: MDHEN and SYDVKM. CDR3 length: 15 amino acids. The CDR3 bases are TGTGCCAGCAGTTTATCCGGGCACAGTAATCAGCCCCACCATTTT. It is translated as CASSLSGHSNQPHHF.

The V and J genes are TRBV12-3 or TRBV12-4 and TRBJ1-2; no clear D gene. The CDR3 runs to 14 residues. The V end lost 3 bases, the J end lost 4 bases, and 12 bases lay between the germline ends. DNA for the CDR3: TGTGCCAGCAGTTTCGGTACGTCCGTCTATGGCTACACCTTC. Translation gives CASSFGTSVYGYTF.

The CDR3 loop reads CAITPGSKEQFF. The CDR3 DNA sequence: TGTGCCATCACCCCGGGGTCGAAGGAGCAGTTCTTC. V usage is TRBV10-3 and J usage is TRBJ2-1; the D gene is possibly TRBD2 (5 bases). Germline lookup yields CDR1 ENHRY and CDR2 SYGVKD. Trimming pared 7 bases from V and 10 bases from J, leaving 14 bases between. The CDR3 has 12 residues.

CDR3 bases: TGTGCCAGCAGTTTAAGGTGGCAGCCCCAGCATTTT. It specifies CASSLRWQPQHF. J is TRBJ1-5 and V is TRBV12-3 or TRBV12-4; D gene ambiguous. V was pared by 2 bases and J by 7 bases, with 6 bases between. This CDR3 is 12 amino acids long.

This clonotype occurred many times. The V and J genes are TRBV28 and TRBJ2-4; TRBD1 is a possible D gene (5 bases). This CDR3 has 16 amino acids. CDR1 is MDHEN and CDR2 is SYDVKM in the germline V gene. V dropped 1 base and J dropped 0 bases, with 10 bases sitting between them. DNA for the CDR3: TGTGCCAGCAGTTTATCAGGGTCGATAGCCAAAAACATTCAGTACTTC. This encodes CASSLSGSIAKNIQYF.

This clonotype occurred many times. CDR3 sequence (DNA): TGTGCCAGCAGCCCCGGGGGGATCTACAATGAGCAGTTCTTC. Its protein product is CASSPGGIYNEQFF. The chain links TRBV28 to TRBJ2-1, with 7 bases matching TRBD2. Germline V CDR1 and CDR2: MDHEN, SYDVKM. With 6 bases clipped from V and 3 bases from J, the junction kept 5 bases outside the gene matches. The CDR3 runs to 14 residues. The full variable domain, with the rest looked up from reference TRBV28 and TRBJ2-1, is DVKVTQSSRYLVKRTGEKVFLECVQDMDHENMFWYRQDPGLGLRLIYFSYDVKMKEKGDIPEGYSVSREKKERFSLILESASTNQTSMYLCASSPGGIYNEQFFGPGTRLTVL.

This clonotype was observed a handful of times. V and J are TRBV28 and TRBJ2-1; TRBD2 aligns across 8 bases. The V segment lost 6 bases and the J segment 6 bases; nucleotides outside the gene matches: 4. The CDR3 length is 13 residues. CDR1 is MDHEN, CDR2 SYDVKM, per germline. The CDR3 reads CASRPGTSNEQFF. The CDR3 coding sequence is TGTGCCAGCAGGCCAGGGACTAGCAATGAGCAGTTCTTC.

The table lists this clonotype with many counts. V usage is TRBV7-6 and J usage is TRBJ2-2; 10 positions agree with TRBD1. This CDR3 is built from 17 residues. The junction had 9 bases not matched to a gene; V was cut back by 6 bases and J by 2 bases. From germline, CDR1 is SGHVS and CDR2 FNYEAQ. CDR3 in DNA: TGTGCCAGCAGGAAGACAGGGGGCGAATCTAACACCGGGGAGCTGTTTTTT. It codes for CASRKTGGESNTGELFF.

In this sample, this clonotype turned up many times. This chain links TRBV10-2 with TRBJ1-4; 8 nucleotides line up with TRBD1. The V segment lost 5 bases and the J segment 3 bases; nucleotides outside the gene matches: 5. The CDR3 runs to 15 residues. Germline values: CDR1 WSHSY, CDR2 SAAADI. In nucleotides, the CDR3 is TGCGCCAGCAGTCGCGACAGGGGCTCTAATGAAAAACTGTTTTTT. Amino acids: CASSRDRGSNEKLFF.

This clonotype was counted at least ten times. V and J are TRBV12-3 or TRBV12-4 and TRBJ1-3; a weak D match, TRBD1 (5 bases). Trimming stripped 6 bases from V and 3 bases from J, with 15 bases between. The CDR3 runs 15 residues. This chain's CDR3 is CASRETAGGGNTIYF. Here the CDR3 DNA reads TGTGCCAGCAGGGAGACAGCAGGAGGTGGAAACACCATATATTTT.

In this sample, this clonotype turned up many times. The V and J genes are TRBV5-1 and TRBJ2-5; 7 nucleotides match TRBD1. The V gene's germline CDR1 is SGHRS and CDR2 YFSETQ. V trimming: 4 bases; J trimming: 5 bases; junction bases outside the gene matches: 5. This CDR3 region has 13 residues. CDR3 amino acids: CASSPGTAETQYF. In DNA, the CDR3 is TGCGCCAGCAGCCCCGGGACAGCCGAGACCCAGTACTTC.

This clonotype was observed many times. As DNA, the CDR3 is TGTGCCAGCAGTTACGCAGGGGGAAGCAATCAGCCCCAGCATTTT. Translating gives CASSYAGGSNQPQHF. The V gene is TRBV6-2 or TRBV6-3, the J gene TRBJ1-5; TRBD1 matches at 7 bases. Germline loops: CDR1 MNHEY, CDR2 SVGEGT. The V gene end was trimmed by 2 bases and the J gene end by 1 base; junction bases not matched to a gene: 2. This CDR3 has 15 amino acids.

This clonotype showed up many times. The chain has TRBV12-3 or TRBV12-4 and TRBJ1-5; 7 nucleotides match TRBD1. The CDR3 loop spans 14 amino acids. V gave up 6 bases and J gave up 3 bases; unmatched junction bases: 5. CDR3 DNA: TGTGCCAGCAGCTCGACAGGGAACAATCAGCCCCAGCATTTT. This sequence encodes CASSSTGNNQPQHF.

Only a few counts were recorded for this clonotype. This chain links TRBV9 with TRBJ2-3; the D call may be TRBD1 or TRBD2 (5 bases each). The V end lost 4 bases, the J end lost 0 bases, and 9 bases lay between the germline ends. The CDR3 runs to 14 residues. Germline CDR1 reads SGDLS; CDR2 reads YYNGEE. The CDR3 loop reads CASSRDGSTDTQYF. The CDR3 nucleotides are TGTGCCAGCAGCCGGGACGGAAGCACAGATACGCAGTATTTT.